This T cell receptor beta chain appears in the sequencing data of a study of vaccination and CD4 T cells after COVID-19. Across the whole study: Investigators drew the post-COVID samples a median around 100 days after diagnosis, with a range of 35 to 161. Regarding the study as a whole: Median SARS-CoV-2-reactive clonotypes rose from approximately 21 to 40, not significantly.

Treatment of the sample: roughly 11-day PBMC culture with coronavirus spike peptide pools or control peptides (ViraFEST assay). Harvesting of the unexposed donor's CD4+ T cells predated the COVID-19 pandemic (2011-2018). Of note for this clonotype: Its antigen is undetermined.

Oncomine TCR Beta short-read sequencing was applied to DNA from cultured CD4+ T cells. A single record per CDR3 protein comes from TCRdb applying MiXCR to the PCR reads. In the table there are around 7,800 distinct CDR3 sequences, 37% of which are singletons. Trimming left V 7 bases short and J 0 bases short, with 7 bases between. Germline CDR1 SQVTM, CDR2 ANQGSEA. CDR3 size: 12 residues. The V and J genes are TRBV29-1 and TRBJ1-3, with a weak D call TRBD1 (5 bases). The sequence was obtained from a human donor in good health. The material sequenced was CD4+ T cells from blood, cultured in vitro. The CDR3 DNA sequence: TGCAGCGGGACAAGCTCTGGAAACACCATATATTTT. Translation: CSGTSSGNTIYF. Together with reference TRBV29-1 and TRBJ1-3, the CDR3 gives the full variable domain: SAVISQKPSRDICQRGTSLTIQCQVDSQVTMMFWYRQQPGQSLTLIATANQGSEATYESGFVIDKFPISRPNLTFSTLTVSNMSPEDSSIYLCSGTSSGNTIYFGEGSWLTVV.